The sequence of this T cell receptor (beta chain) was determined in a study of glioma-infiltrating T cells after dendritic cell vaccination. Looking at the study overall: Samples are from glioblastoma patients in Phase I and II dendritic cell vaccine trials. Three intradermal dendritic cell vaccine injections were given every two weeks.

The CDR3 has 15 amino acids. Germline-derived CDR1 and CDR2 are SGDLS and YYNGEE. The V end lost 0 bases, the J end lost 0 bases, and 9 bases lay between the germline ends. Assay used: immunoSEQ multiplex PCR; TCRdb lists only in-frame clones, some missing. This sample has around 83,000 clones, with approximately 81% found just once. This clone came up once. Time point of the sample: after dendritic cell vaccination, including at tumor progression/relapse. The specimen was blood, collected after dendritic cell vaccination. The origin of this receptor is a human donor with glioblastoma. The chain couples TRBV9 to TRBJ1-1, with D hard to call. The CDR3 is CASSVGGSMNTEAFF. The CDR3 DNA is TGTGCCAGCAGCGTAGGTGGCAGTATGAACACTGAAGCTTTCTTT.